This T cell receptor beta chain emerged from a study of T cells after yellow fever vaccination. The germline V gene has CDR1 SEHNR and CDR2 FQNEAQ (reference sequence). The CDR3 length equals 11 residues, ends included. As for this clonotype: Lacking the conserved final phenylalanine or tryptophan, this CDR3 likely reflects a read error. It is unclear where the CDR3 begins or ends on the DNA, so no DNA is shown, and the CDR3 is as TCRdb lists it.

Each CDR3 protein is one row after TCRdb ran MiXCR on the 5' RACE reads. Among over 10,000 distinct CDR3 sequences listed, 4.5% to 5% were seen once. The clonotype was recovered from a man aged 30-40 years who received the YFV17D yellow fever vaccine. The source was PBMCs, either bulk or a sorted T-cell subset (CD4+, CD8+, memory, or dextramer-sorted; not recorded which), collected 45 days after the yellow fever booster vaccination. The chain couples TRBV7-9 to TRBJ1-2. This CDR3 is CASSFRDSGRA.